A few counts support the clone carrying this T cell receptor (beta chain). The data are from a study of STAT5B mutations in CD4+ large granular lymphocyte leukemia. CDR3 length: 12 residues. The germline V gene encodes CDR1 MDHEN and CDR2 SYDVKM. The V gene lost 8 bases and the J gene lost 4 bases, with 11 bases spanning the gap. TCRdb's table, derived via immunoSEQ multiplex PCR, lists solely in-frame clones and lacks some. Seen here are about 31,000 clones, approximately 69% observed once, and the top ten hold roughly 1%. This receptor was taken from a human donor in good health. Specimen: CD4+ T cells from blood buffy coats. This chain uses TRBV28 with TRBJ1-2; possible D gene TRBD1, 5 bases. CDR3 sequence: CASLDRGYGYTF. The CDR3 nucleotides read TGTGCCAGCCTCGACAGAGGCTATGGCTACACCTTC.